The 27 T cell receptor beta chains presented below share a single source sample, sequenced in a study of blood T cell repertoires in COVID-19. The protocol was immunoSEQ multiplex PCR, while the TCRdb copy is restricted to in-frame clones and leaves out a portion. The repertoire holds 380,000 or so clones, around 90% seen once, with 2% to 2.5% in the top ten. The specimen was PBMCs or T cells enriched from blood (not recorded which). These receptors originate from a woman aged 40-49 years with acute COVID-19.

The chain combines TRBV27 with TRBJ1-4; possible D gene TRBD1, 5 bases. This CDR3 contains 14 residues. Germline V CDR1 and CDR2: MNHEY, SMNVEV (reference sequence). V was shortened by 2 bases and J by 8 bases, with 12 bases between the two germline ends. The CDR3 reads CASSLGGTVEKLFF. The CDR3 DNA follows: TGTGCCAGCAGTTTAGGGGGGACGGTCGAAAAACTGTTTTTT.

The DNA for the CDR3 is TGTGCCAGCAGTGATTCTCTAGCGGGGGGGAGTATCGACGAGCAGTACTTC. This sequence encodes CASSDSLAGGSIDEQYF. The chain recombines TRBV6-1 with TRBJ2-7; TRBD2 matches at 12 bases. Germline CDR1 is MNHNS and CDR2 is SASEGT. This CDR3 has 17 residues. Unmatched junction bases numbered 11, after V lost 3 bases and J lost 5 bases.

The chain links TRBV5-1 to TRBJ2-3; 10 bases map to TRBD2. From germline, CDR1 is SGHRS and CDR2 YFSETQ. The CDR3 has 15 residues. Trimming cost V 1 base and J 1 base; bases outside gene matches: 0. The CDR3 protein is CASSLSGGGTDTQYF. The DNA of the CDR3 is TGCGCCAGCAGCTTGAGCGGGGGGGGCACAGATACGCAGTATTTT.

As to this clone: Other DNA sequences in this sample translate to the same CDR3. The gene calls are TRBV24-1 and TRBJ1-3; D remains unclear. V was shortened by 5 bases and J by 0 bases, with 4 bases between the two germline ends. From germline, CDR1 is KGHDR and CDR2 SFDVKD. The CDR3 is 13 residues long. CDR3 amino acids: CATSAGSGNTIYF. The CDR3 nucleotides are TGTGCCACCAGTGCGGGCTCTGGAAACACCATATATTTT.

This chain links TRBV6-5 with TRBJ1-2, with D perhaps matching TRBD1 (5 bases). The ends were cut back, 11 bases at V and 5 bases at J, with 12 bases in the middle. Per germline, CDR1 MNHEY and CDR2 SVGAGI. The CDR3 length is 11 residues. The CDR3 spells CASGGVYGYTF. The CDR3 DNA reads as TGTGCCTCCGGGGGGGTATATGGCTACACCTTC.

The CDR3 bases are TGTGCCAGTAGTATCCGGTCAGGATTGGGCACTGAAGCTTTCTTT. This sequence encodes CASSIRSGLGTEAFF. The chain has TRBV19 and TRBJ1-1; D call uncertain. In germline, CDR1 is LNHDA, CDR2 SQIVND (reference sequence). The V end was cut by 3 bases, the J end by 4 bases, with 15 bases between. The CDR3 is 15 residues long.

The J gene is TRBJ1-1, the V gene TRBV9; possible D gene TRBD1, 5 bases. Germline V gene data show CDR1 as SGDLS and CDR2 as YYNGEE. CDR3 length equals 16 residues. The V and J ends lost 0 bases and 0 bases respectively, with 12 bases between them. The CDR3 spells CASSVGGDLLNTEAFF. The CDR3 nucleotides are TGTGCCAGCAGCGTAGGGGGGGACCTCTTGAACACTGAAGCTTTCTTT.

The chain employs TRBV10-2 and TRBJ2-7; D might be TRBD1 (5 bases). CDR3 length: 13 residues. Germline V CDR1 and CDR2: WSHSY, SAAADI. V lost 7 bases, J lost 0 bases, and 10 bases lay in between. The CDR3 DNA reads TGCGCCAGCACGACAGTCAGCTCCTACGAGCAGTACTTC. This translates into CASTTVSSYEQYF.

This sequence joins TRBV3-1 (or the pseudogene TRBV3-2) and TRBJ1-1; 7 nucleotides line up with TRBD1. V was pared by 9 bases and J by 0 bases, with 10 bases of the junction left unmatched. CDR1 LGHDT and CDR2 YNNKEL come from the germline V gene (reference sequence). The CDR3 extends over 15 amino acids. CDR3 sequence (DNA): TGTGCCAGTCGCCCGGGACAGATATTGAACACTGAAGCTTTCTTT. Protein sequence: CASRPGQILNTEAFF.

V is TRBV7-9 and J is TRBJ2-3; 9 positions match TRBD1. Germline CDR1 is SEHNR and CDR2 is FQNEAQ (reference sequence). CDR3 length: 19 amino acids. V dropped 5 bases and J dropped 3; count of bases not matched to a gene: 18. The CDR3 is CASSHYPTQGAVGTDTQYF. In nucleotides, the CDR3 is TGTGCCAGCAGCCACTATCCTACACAGGGGGCCGTGGGGACAGATACGCAGTATTTT.

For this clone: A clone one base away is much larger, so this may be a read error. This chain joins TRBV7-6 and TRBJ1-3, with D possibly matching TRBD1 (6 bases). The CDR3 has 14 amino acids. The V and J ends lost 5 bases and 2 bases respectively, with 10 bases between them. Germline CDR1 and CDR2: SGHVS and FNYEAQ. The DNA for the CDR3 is TGTGCCAGCAGCCCAAACAGGGCTGGAAACACCATATATTTT. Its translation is CASSPNRAGNTIYF.

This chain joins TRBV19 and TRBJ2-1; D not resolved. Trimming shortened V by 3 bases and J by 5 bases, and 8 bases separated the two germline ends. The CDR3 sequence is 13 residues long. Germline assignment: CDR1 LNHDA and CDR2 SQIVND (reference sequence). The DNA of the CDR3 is TGTGCCAGTAGTATCCACTACAACAATGAGCAGTTCTTC. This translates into CASSIHYNNEQFF. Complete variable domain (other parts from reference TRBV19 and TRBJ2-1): DGGITQSPKYLFRKEGQNVTLSCEQNLNHDAMYWYRQDPGQGLRLIYYSQIVNDFQKGDIAEGYSVSREKKESFPLTVTSAQKNPTAFYLCASSIHYNNEQFFGPGTRLTVL.

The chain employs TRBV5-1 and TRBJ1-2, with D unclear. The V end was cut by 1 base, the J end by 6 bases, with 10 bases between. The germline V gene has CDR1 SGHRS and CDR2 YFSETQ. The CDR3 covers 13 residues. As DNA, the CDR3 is TGCGCCAGCAGCTTGAGGAGGGAAGATGGCTACACCTTC. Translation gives CASSLRREDGYTF.

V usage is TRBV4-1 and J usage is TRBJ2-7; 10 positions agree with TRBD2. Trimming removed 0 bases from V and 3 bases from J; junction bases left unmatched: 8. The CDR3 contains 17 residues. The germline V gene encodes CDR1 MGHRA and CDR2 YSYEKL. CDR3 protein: CASSQDPGSGGNYEQYF. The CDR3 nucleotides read TGCGCCAGCAGCCAAGATCCGGGTAGCGGGGGGAACTACGAGCAGTACTTC.

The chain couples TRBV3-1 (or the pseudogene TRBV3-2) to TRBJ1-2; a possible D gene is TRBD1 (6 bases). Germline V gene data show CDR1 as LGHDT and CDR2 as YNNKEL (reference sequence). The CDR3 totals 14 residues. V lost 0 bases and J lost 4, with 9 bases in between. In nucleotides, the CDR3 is TGTGCCAGCAGCCAAGAACAGGGTACCTATGGCTACACCTTC. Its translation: CASSQEQGTYGYTF.

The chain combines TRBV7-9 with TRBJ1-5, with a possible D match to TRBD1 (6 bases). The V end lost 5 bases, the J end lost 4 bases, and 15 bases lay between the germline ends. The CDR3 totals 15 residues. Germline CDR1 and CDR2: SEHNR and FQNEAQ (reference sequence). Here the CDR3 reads CASSASGAPNQPQHF. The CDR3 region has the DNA TGTGCCAGCAGCGCCTCAGGGGCCCCTAATCAGCCCCAGCATTTT.

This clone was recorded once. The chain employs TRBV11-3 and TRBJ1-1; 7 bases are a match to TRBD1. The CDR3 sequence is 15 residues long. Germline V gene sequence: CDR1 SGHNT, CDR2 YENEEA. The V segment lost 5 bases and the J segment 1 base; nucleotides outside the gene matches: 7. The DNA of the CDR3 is TGTGCCAGCAGCCTCCAGGGGGGAGAGAACACTGAAGCTTTCTTT. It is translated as CASSLQGGENTEAFF.

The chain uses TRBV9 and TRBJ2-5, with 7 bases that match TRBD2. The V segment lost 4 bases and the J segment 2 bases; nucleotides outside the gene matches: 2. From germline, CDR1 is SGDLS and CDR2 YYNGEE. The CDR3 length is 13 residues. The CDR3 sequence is CASSLSGQETQYF. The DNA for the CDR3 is TGTGCCAGCAGCCTTAGCGGGCAAGAGACCCAGTACTTC.

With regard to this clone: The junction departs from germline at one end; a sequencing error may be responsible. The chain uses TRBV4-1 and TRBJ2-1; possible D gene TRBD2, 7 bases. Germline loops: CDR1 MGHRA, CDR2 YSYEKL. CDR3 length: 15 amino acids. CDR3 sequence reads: CASSHTGGGDKEQFF. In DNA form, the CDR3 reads TGCGCCAGCAGCCATACCGGCGGGGGCGACAAAGAGCAGTTCTTC.

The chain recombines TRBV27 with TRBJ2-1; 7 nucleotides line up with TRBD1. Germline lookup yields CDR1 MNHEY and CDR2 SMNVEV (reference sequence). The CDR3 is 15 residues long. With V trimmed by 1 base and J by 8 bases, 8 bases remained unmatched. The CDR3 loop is CASSLWETGRDEQFF. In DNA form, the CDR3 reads TGTGCCAGCAGTTTATGGGAGACAGGGCGCGATGAGCAGTTCTTC.

The DNA for the CDR3 is TGTGCCAGTAGACCAGACGACAGGGGCTTATCTGGGGGCTACACCTTC. This encodes CASRPDDRGLSGGYTF. The chain uses TRBV19 and TRBJ1-2, with 8 bases that match TRBD1. Unmatched junction bases numbered 17, after V lost 6 bases and J lost 8 bases. Germline assignment: CDR1 LNHDA and CDR2 SQIVND (reference sequence). The CDR3 loop spans 16 amino acids.

CDR3 nucleotides: TGTGCTAGTGGTCTGAACCCCGACAGGGCGCAGCCCCAGCATTTT. It is translated as CASGLNPDRAQPQHF. This sequence joins TRBV12-5 and TRBJ1-5, with 7 bases fitting TRBD1. The germline gives CDR1 LGHNT, CDR2 FRNRAP. V shed 5 bases and J 7 bases; nucleotides not matched to a gene: 11. The CDR3 totals 15 residues.

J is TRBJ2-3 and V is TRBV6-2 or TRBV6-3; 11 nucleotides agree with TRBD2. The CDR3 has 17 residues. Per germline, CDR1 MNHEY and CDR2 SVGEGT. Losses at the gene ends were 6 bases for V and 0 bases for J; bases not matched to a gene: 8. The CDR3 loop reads CASSETSGVPSTDTQYF. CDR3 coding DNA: TGTGCCAGCAGCGAGACTAGCGGGGTCCCTAGCACAGATACGCAGTATTTT.

CDR3 residues: CARSPGQAYGYTF. The CDR3 DNA follows: TGTGCCAGAAGCCCGGGACAGGCCTATGGCTACACCTTC. The chain has TRBV7-5 and TRBJ1-2; whether TRBD1, the table's D call, matches the DNA was not checked. TRBV7-5 constitutes a pseudogene. The CDR3 covers 13 residues.

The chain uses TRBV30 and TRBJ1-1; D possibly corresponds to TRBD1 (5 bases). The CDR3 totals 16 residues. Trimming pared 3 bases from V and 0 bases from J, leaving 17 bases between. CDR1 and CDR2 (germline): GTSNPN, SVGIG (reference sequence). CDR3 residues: CAWRPWEGRLNTEAFF. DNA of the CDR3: TGTGCCTGGAGGCCCTGGGAGGGACGGCTGAACACTGAAGCTTTCTTT.

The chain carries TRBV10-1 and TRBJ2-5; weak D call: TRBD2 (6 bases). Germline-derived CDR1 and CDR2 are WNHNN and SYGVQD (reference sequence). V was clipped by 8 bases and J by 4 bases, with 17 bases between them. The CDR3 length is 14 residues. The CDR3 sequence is CASLSGTGGETQYF. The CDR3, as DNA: TGCGCCAGCCTTAGCGGAACAGGTGGAGAGACCCAGTACTTC.

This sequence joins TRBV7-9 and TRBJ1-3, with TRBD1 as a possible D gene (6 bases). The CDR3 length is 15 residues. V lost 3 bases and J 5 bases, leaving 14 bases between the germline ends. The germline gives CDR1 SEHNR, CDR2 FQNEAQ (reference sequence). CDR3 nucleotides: TGTGCCAGCAGCTTCGGGGGGCCGGGGAGAAACACCATATATTTT. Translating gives CASSFGGPGRNTIYF.